This TCR beta chain was retrieved from a study of cytomegalovirus exposure and HLA in healthy donors. Study-level points and caveats: 150 or so TCR beta chains were listed as cytomegalovirus-associated. On later analysis, the bulk of CMV-associated TCR beta chains appeared to be HLA-restricted.

Trimming removed 3 bases at V and 2 bases at J, with 9 bases between. CDR1 is SGHTA, CDR2 FQGNSA, per germline. CDR3 length: 14 amino acids. 13 Jbeta primers and 60 Vbeta primers were used for the PCR. TCRdb's copy holds only in-frame clones and misses some; the assay was immunoSEQ multiplex PCR. The sample yields some 130,000 clones, roughly two thirds seen once. On this clone itself: Its antigen is undetermined.

The specimen was PBMCs. This receptor was obtained from a man aged 25-45 years in good health and CMV-seropositive. V is TRBV7-2 and J is TRBJ2-3; no reliable D call. The CDR3 DNA reads TGTGCCAGCAGCTTCCTCTACCCCACAGATACGCAGTATTTT. Its protein is CASSFLYPTDTQYF.